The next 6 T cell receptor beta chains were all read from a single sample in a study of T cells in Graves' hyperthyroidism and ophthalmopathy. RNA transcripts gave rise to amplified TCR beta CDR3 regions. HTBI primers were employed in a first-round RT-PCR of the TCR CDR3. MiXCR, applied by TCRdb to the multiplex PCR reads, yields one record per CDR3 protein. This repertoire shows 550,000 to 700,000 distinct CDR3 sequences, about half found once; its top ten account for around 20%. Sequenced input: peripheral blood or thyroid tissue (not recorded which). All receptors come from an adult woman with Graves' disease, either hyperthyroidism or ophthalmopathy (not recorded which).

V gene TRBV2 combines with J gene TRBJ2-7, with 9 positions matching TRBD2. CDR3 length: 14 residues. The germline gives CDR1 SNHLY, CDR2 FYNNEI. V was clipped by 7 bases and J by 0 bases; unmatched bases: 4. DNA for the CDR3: TGTGCCAGCAAACTAGCGGGTAGCTCCTACGAGCAGTACTTC. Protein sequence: CASKLAGSSYEQYF.

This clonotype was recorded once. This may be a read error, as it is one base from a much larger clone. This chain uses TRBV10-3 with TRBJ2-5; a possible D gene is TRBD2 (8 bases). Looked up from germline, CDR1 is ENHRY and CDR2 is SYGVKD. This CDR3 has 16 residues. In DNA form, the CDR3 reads TGTGCCAGCAGTTACAGGGGTGGCGGGAGGCAAGAGACCCAGTACTTC. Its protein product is CASSYRGGGRQETQYF.

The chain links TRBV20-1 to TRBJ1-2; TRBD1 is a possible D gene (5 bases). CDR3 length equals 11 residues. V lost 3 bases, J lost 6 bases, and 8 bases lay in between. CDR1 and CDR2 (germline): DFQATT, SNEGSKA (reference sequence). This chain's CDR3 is CSASAGHGYTF. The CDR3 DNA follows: TGCAGTGCTAGTGCAGGGCATGGCTACACCTTC.

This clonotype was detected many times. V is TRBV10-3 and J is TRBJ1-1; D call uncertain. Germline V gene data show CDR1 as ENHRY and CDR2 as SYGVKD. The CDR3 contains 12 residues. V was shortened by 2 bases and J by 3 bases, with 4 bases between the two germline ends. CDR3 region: CAISEADTEAFF. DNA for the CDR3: TGTGCCATCAGTGAGGCAGACACTGAAGCTTTCTTT.

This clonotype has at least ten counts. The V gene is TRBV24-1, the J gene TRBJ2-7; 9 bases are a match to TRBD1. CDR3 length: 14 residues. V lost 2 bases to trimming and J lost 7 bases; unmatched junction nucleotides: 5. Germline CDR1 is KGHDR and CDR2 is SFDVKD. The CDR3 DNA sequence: TGTGCCACCAGTGATTCACAGGGGGCGCGGGAGCAGTACTTC. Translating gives CATSDSQGAREQYF.

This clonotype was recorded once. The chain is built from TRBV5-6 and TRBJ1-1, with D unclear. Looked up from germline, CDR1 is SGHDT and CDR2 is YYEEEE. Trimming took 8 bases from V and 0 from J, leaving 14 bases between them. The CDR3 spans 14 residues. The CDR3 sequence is CASKEHGLNTEAFF. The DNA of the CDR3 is TGTGCCAGTAAAGAACATGGTTTGAACACTGAAGCTTTCTTT.